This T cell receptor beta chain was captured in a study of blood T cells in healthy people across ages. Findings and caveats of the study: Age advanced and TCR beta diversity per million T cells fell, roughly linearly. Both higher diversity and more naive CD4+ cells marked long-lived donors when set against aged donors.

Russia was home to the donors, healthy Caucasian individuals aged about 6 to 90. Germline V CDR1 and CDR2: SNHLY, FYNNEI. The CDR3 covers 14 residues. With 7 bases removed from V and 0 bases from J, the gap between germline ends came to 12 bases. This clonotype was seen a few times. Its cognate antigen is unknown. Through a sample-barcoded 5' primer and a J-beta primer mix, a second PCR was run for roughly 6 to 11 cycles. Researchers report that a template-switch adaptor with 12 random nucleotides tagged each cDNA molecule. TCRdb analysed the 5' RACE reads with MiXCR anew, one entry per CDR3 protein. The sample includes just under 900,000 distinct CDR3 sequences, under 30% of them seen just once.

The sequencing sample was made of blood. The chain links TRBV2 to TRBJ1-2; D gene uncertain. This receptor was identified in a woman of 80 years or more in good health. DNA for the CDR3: TGTGCCAGCAAACACAGAGAAGCTAACTATGGCTACACCTTC. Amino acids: CASKHREANYGYTF.